This TCR beta chain was captured in a study of shared clonotypes between healthy human individuals. This clone appeared many times. What it recognizes is unknown. One end of the junction does not line up with germline, which may come from a read error. Distinct nucleotide sequences in the sample also encode this CDR3. Generated by immunoSEQ multiplex PCR, the TCRdb table keeps only in-frame clones and is missing some. The sample lists some 490,000 clones, about 84% occurring once. Study-level results: Blood was the sole source, and tissue repertoires probably differ.

CDR1 and CDR2 from the germline V gene are SEHNR and FQNEAQ (reference sequence). The length of the CDR3 is 16 residues. The sequenced sample consisted of PBMCs. This TCR was recovered from a woman aged 40 to 49 in good health. Some clones in this sample may be carry-over from other donors' samples. The chain uses TRBV7-9 and TRBJ2-7; D is possibly TRBD2 (6 bases). CDR3 in DNA: TGCGCCAGCAGCCAGGGATTATCGGGACTCCGGGCCGAGCAGTACTTC. This gives the protein CASSQGLSGLRAEQYF.